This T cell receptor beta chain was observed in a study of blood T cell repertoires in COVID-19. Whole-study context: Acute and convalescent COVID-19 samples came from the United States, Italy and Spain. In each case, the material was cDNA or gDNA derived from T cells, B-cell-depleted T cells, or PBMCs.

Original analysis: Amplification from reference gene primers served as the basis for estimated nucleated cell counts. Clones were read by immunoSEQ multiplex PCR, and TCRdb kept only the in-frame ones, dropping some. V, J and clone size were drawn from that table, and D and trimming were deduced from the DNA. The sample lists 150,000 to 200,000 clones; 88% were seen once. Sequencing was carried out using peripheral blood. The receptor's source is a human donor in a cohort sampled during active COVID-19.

CDR3 in DNA: TGTGCCAGCAGCTTAGGCGGGGGGCCCTACGAGCAGTACTTC. This sequence encodes CASSLGGGPYEQYF. The chain recombines TRBV11-2 with TRBJ2-7; 8 bases are a match to TRBD2. Germline CDR1 is SGHAT and CDR2 is FQNNGV. V was clipped by 1 base and J by 2 bases; unmatched bases: 1. CDR3 size: 14 residues. The variable domain in full, with the rest retrieved from reference TRBV11-2 and TRBJ2-7, is EAGVAQSPRYKIIEKRQSVAFWCNPISGHATLYWYQQILGQGPKLLIQFQNNGVVDDSQLPKDRFSAERLKGVDSTLKIQPAKLEDSAVYLCASSLGGGPYEQYFGPGTRLTVT.